This T cell receptor (beta chain) was captured by sequencing in a study of blood T cell repertoires in COVID-19. As for the study in general: Whether acute or convalescent, the COVID-19 samples came from the United States, Italy and Spain. Sample material is recorded as cDNA or gDNA derived from T cells, B-cell-depleted T cells, or PBMCs.

To note about this clone: A much larger clone lies one base from this, so it may be a read error.

Source study methods: Amplifying reference gene primers gave estimates of nucleated cell counts. The table came from immunoSEQ multiplex PCR; TCRdb's copy has only in-frame clones and leaves some out. V and J calls plus clone size are reproduced from that table; the DNA served to infer D and trimming. The table lists 200,000 to 250,000 clones, approximately 81% of them singletons. The germline V gene encodes CDR1 SEHNR and CDR2 FQNEAQ (reference sequence). The CDR3 length is 13 residues. This clonotype was sampled from a woman aged 80 or older with acute or convalescent COVID-19. The rearrangement joins TRBV7-9 to TRBJ1-1, with D possibly TRBD1 on 6 matching bases. Specimen: peripheral blood. CDR3 DNA sequence: TGCGCCAGCAGCTTACAGGGGAACACTGAAGCTTTCTTT. Its protein product is CASSLQGNTEAFF.